Detailed here is one TCR beta chain. This sample was included in a study of blood T cell repertoires in COVID-19. Assay used: immunoSEQ multiplex PCR; TCRdb lists only in-frame clones, some missing. Of a few hundred thousand clones listed, approximately 87% are singletons. Per the germline V gene, CDR1 is ENHRY and CDR2 is SYGVKD. Trimming cost V 4 bases and J 3 bases, with 9 bases left between them. The CDR3 loop spans 13 amino acids. The sequencing input was PBMCs or T cells enriched from blood (not recorded which). This receptor was taken from a woman aged 50 to 65 who had recovered from COVID-19. The chain joins TRBV10-3 to TRBJ1-1; D is uncertain. CDR3 nucleotide sequence: TGTGCCATCAGTGCGACTTGGCACACTGAAGCTTTCTTT. Translated: CAISATWHTEAFF.